This T cell receptor beta chain was profiled in a study of blood T cell repertoires in COVID-19. The CDR3 covers 15 residues. J gave up 3 bases and V 5 bases, and 6 bases lay outside the gene matches. In germline, CDR1 is SGHVS, CDR2 FNYEAQ. The protocol was immunoSEQ multiplex PCR, while the TCRdb copy is restricted to in-frame clones and leaves out a portion. The sample holds 250,000 to 400,000 clones; about 92% are singletons and the top ten take 2% to 3%. This clone was found a few times. The sequenced sample was PBMCs or T cells enriched from blood (not recorded which). This chain links TRBV7-6 with TRBJ2-7, with TRBD2 identical over 11 bases. The source is a man aged 55 to 70 who had recovered from COVID-19. The CDR3 protein is CASSPTGLAGYEQYF. The CDR3 nucleotides are TGTGCCAGCAGCCCGACAGGACTAGCGGGCTACGAGCAGTACTTC.